These 13 T cell receptor beta chains came from one sample sequenced in a study of blood T cells in healthy people across ages. For the second PCR, which ran for roughly 6 to 12 cycles, a sample-barcoded 5' primer and a J-beta primer mix were used. TCRdb recomputed calls from the 5' RACE reads with MiXCR, one row per CDR3 protein. This sample carries 350,000 to 450,000 distinct CDR3 sequences, 52% of them seen once, and the ten largest clones take approximately 51%. The sample consisted of blood. Receptors originate from a man between 60 and 75 years old in good health.

In its sample, this clonotype was seen once. The V call is TRBV6-5, the J call TRBJ1-1; a possible D gene is TRBD1 (5 bases). This CDR3 contains 16 residues. CDR1 is MNHEY, CDR2 SVGAGI, per germline. V was clipped by 0 bases and J by 0 bases, with 11 bases between them. CDR3 in DNA: TGTGCCAGCAGTTACTCCGGCGTCAGGGTGAACACTGAAGCTTTCTTT. Protein sequence: CASSYSGVRVNTEAFF.

The J gene is TRBJ2-2, the V gene TRBV6-1; TRBD1 matches 7 bases. Germline CDR1 reads MNHNS; CDR2 reads SASEGT. This CDR3 region has 14 residues. Trimming at V came to 7 bases and at J to 1 base, leaving 3 bases not matched to a gene. CDR3 in amino acids: CASKRQGNTGELFF. The CDR3 nucleotides are TGTGCCAGCAAGAGACAGGGGAACACCGGGGAGCTGTTTTTT.

This clonotype came up many times. The chain is built from TRBV12-3 or TRBV12-4 and TRBJ2-7, with D possibly matching TRBD1 (6 bases). This CDR3 has 14 amino acids. V lost 3 bases and J lost 6, with 15 bases in between. The DNA of the CDR3 is TGTGCCAGCAGTTTTGGGAGTGTAGGGGGCGAGCAGTACTTC. It specifies CASSFGSVGGEQYF.

The gene calls are TRBV20-1 and TRBJ1-2; weak D call: TRBD1 (6 bases). This CDR3 comprises 11 residues. Germline V gives CDR1 DFQATT, CDR2 SNEGSKA (reference sequence). The V gene lost 6 bases and the J gene lost 3 bases, with 8 bases spanning the gap. The CDR3 protein is CSARGDYGYTF. DNA of the CDR3: TGCAGTGCCAGGGGAGACTATGGCTACACCTTC.

J is TRBJ2-3 and V is TRBV7-2, with 7 positions matching TRBD2. Per the germline V gene, CDR1 is SGHTA and CDR2 is FQGNSA. The CDR3 is 14 amino acids. Unmatched junction bases numbered 9, after V lost 8 bases and J lost 4 bases. CDR3 sequence (DNA): TGTGCCAGCTTGGTGGGAGGGGCGGCAGATACGCAGTATTTT. The encoded protein is CASLVGGAADTQYF.

This clonotype was seen a single time. The chain couples TRBV28 to TRBJ1-2; 7 positions agree with TRBD1. V dropped 7 bases and J dropped 4; count of bases not matched to a gene: 9. CDR1 and CDR2 from the germline V gene are MDHEN and SYDVKM. There are 14 residues in the CDR3. The CDR3 region has the DNA TGTGCCAGCACCATCCAGGGGGGGGGCTATGGCTACACCTTC. This sequence encodes CASTIQGGGYGYTF.

The rearrangement joins TRBV18 to TRBJ2-3; 11 nucleotides match TRBD2. The junction had 6 bases not matched to a gene; V was cut back by 1 base and J by 12 bases. Germline V CDR1 and CDR2: KGHSH, LQKENI. CDR3 size: 14 residues. CDR3 in DNA: TGTGCCAGCTCACCACGGGGACTAGCGGACCTCCAGTATTTT. Its protein is CASSPRGLADLQYF.

This clonotype was counted only a few times. The chain joins TRBV5-1 to TRBJ2-5, with D perhaps TRBD1 (5 bases). CDR1 SGHRS and CDR2 YFSETQ come from the germline V gene. V was cut by 1 base and J by 3 bases, with 10 bases left in between. This CDR3 spans 14 amino acids. The CDR3 DNA sequence: TGCGCCAGCAGCTTGTACAGGTCAAAAGAGACCCAGTACTTC. Protein: CASSLYRSKETQYF. The full variable domain, its missing parts supplied by reference TRBV5-1 and TRBJ2-5, is KAGVTQTPRYLIKTRGQQVTLSCSPISGHRSVSWYQQTPGQGLQFLFEYFSETQRNKGNFPGRFSGRQFSNSRSEMNVSTLELGDSALYLCASSLYRSKETQYFGPGTRLLVL.

The V call is TRBV6-6, the J call TRBJ1-1; TRBD1 might be the D (6 bases). With 11 bases removed from V and 1 base from J, the gap between germline ends came to 14 bases. The CDR3 length is 13 residues. CDR1 is MNHNY and CDR2 is SVGAGI in the germline V gene (reference sequence). CDR3 nucleotides: TGTGCCTGCCGGGGGCGGGGGAACACTGAAGCTTTCTTT. Its translation is CACRGRGNTEAFF.

In its sample, this clonotype was seen a few times. The V gene is TRBV6-5, the J gene TRBJ2-1; D gene unclear. The length of the CDR3 is 14 residues. V lost 0 bases, J lost 9 bases, and 12 bases lay in between. Germline V CDR1 and CDR2: MNHEY, SVGAGI. This chain's CDR3 is CASSYSYQGSEQFF. The CDR3 coding sequence is TGTGCCAGCAGTTACTCGTACCAAGGTAGTGAGCAGTTCTTC.

The J gene is TRBJ2-5, the V gene TRBV9, with D tentatively TRBD1 or TRBD2 (5 bases each). The end of the DNA fits TRBJ2-7 better, so the J call may be wrong. Germline assignment: CDR1 SGDLS and CDR2 YYNGEE. This CDR3 contains 15 residues. In nucleotides, the CDR3 is TGTGCCAGCAGCCCCGGGGACGAGCCGGGCTACGAGCAGTACTTC. Amino acids: CASSPGDEPGYEQYF.

This clonotype has only a few counts. V usage is TRBV5-5 and J usage is TRBJ2-7, with 10 bases that match TRBD2. V gave up 4 bases and J gave up 1 base; unmatched junction bases: 5. The germline CDR1 and CDR2 sequences are SGHKS and YYEKEE (reference sequence). The CDR3 runs to 15 residues. As DNA, the CDR3 is TGTGCCAGCAGCGTTGGACTAGCGGTTTCCTACGAGCAGTACTTC. Its translation is CASSVGLAVSYEQYF.

In its sample, this clonotype was seen a few times. The rearrangement joins TRBV7-9 to TRBJ2-5; perhaps TRBD1 as D (5 bases). The V gene's germline CDR1 is SEHNR and CDR2 FQNEAQ (reference sequence). The CDR3 has 15 residues. The V gene lost 1 base and the J gene lost 1 base, with 10 bases spanning the gap. CDR3 coding DNA: TGTGCCAGCAGCTTAGGGGGCGTTGGCCAAGAGACCCAGTACTTC. Encoded protein: CASSLGGVGQETQYF.